The sample holds one count of the clone carrying this T cell receptor (beta chain). Its target is unknown. This sample is part of a study of T cell responses to AZD1222 COVID-19 vaccine. The ends were cut back, 3 bases at V and 8 bases at J, with 7 bases in the middle. Germline lookup yields CDR1 DFQATT and CDR2 SNEGSKA (reference sequence). The CDR3 contains 11 residues. Points from the study as a whole: Nearly half of spike-specific TCRs reportedly target unmutated variant regions. An increase in Spike-specific TCR breadth and depth was observed after two AZD1222 doses. AZD1222 recipients seropositive at baseline numbered only 5 or 6.

Assay used: immunoSEQ multiplex PCR; TCRdb lists only in-frame clones, some missing. This table holds under 150,000 clones, almost 90% found once. The chain carries TRBV20-1 and TRBJ1-4; D ambiguous. The source material was peripheral blood, sampled 28 days after the second AZD1222 dose. The TCR comes from an adult who received the AZD1222 COVID-19 vaccine. The CDR3 here is CSASSGEKLFF. The CDR3 DNA reads as TGCAGTGCTAGCTCGGGGGAAAAACTGTTTTTT.